These 12 T cell receptor beta chains originate from one sample sequenced in a study of blood T cell repertoires in COVID-19. Sequenced by immunoSEQ multiplex PCR; TCRdb stores in-frame clones only, minus some. The profile shows 150,000 to 200,000 clones, around four fifths of them singletons. The sequencing input was PBMCs or T cells enriched from blood (not recorded which). These receptors all come from a woman aged 45-65 years who had recovered from COVID-19.

This clone was seen many times. V usage is TRBV4-2 and J usage is TRBJ2-7, with 8 bases lining up with TRBD2. Trimming took 3 bases from V and 2 from J; bases not matched to a gene: 15. CDR1 is LGHNA, CDR2 YNFKEQ, per germline. This CDR3 comprises 18 residues. In DNA, the CDR3 is TGTGCCAGCAGCCAGGTGGGAGCGGGAGCTTTCGGACCCTACGAGCAGTACTTC. Protein sequence: CASSQVGAGAFGPYEQYF.

The chain couples TRBV5-1 to TRBJ2-5; unclear D gene. CDR1 is SGHRS, CDR2 YFSETQ, per germline. CDR3 length equals 15 residues. The V end was cut by 4 bases, the J end by 4 bases, with 17 bases between. The CDR3 loop reads CASSPNSGVVETQYF. CDR3 DNA: TGCGCCAGCAGCCCGAATTCCGGAGTGGTAGAGACCCAGTACTTC.

The J gene is TRBJ1-4, the V gene TRBV5-8; 11 bases agree with TRBD1. Germline values: CDR1 SGHTS, CDR2 YDEGEE. The V segment lost 4 bases and the J segment 8 bases; nucleotides outside the gene matches: 13. This CDR3 has 17 amino acids. The CDR3 DNA reads as TGTGCCAGCAGCCCCTCGCGGACAGGGGGCTGGGGCGAAAAACTGTTTTTT. Translated, it gives CASSPSRTGGWGEKLFF.

This clone was seen a few times. The chain employs TRBV3-1 (or the pseudogene TRBV3-2) and TRBJ2-7; perhaps TRBD2 as D (5 bases). CDR1 is LGHDT and CDR2 is YNNKEL in the germline V gene (reference sequence). The CDR3 contains 15 residues. The V gene lost 0 bases and the J gene lost 6 bases, with 15 bases spanning the gap. The CDR3 DNA sequence: TGTGCCAGCAGCCAAGACCTCATACTAGTTTCCGAGCAGTACTTC. This gives the protein CASSQDLILVSEQYF.

The chain couples TRBV4-2 to TRBJ1-2, with D maybe TRBD1 (5 bases). The germline V gene has CDR1 LGHNA and CDR2 YNFKEQ. V was shortened by 0 bases and J by 6 bases, with 17 bases between the two germline ends. CDR3 length: 16 residues. CDR3 in DNA: TGTGCCAGCAGCCAAGAGCCGGCTGGGGTACAGGATGGCTACACCTTC. It translates to CASSQEPAGVQDGYTF.

The CDR3 spells CASSLMGHGYTF. The DNA for the CDR3 is TGTGCCAGCAGTTTAATGGGCCATGGCTACACCTTC. This chain joins TRBV28 and TRBJ1-2; D is uncertain. The CDR3 runs 12 residues. Between the trimmed V and J ends, which lost 2 bases and 6 bases, there was a span of 7 bases. CDR1 is MDHEN and CDR2 is SYDVKM in the germline V gene.

The J gene is TRBJ2-2, the V gene TRBV28; 8 nucleotides agree with TRBD2. The CDR3 extends over 16 amino acids. Germline CDR1 reads MDHEN; CDR2 reads SYDVKM. Trimming cost V 5 bases and J 0 bases; bases outside gene matches: 5. The CDR3 region is CASSQLAGTNTGELFF. Here the CDR3 DNA reads TGTGCCAGCAGTCAGTTAGCGGGGACGAACACCGGGGAGCTGTTTTTT.

The chain carries TRBV4-2 and TRBJ2-7; 7 nucleotides agree with TRBD2. The CDR3 runs to 18 residues. V dropped 0 bases and J dropped 3; count of bases not matched to a gene: 14. Germline V gene data show CDR1 as LGHNA and CDR2 as YNFKEQ. Here the CDR3 reads CASSQDLSGGAGRYEQYF. The DNA for the CDR3 is TGTGCCAGCAGCCAAGATCTCAGTGGGGGAGCGGGGCGCTACGAGCAGTACTTC.

V usage is TRBV29-1 and J usage is TRBJ2-4; tentatively, D is TRBD2 (5 bases). The CDR3 length is 14 residues. CDR1 is SQVTM and CDR2 is ANQGSEA in the germline V gene. V lost 0 bases and J lost 7, with 13 bases in between. The CDR3, as DNA: TGCAGCGTTGAAGATCACGGGAATAGGAACATTCAGTACTTC. Translating gives CSVEDHGNRNIQYF.

The chain has TRBV28 and TRBJ2-4; weak D call: TRBD2 (6 bases). Deletions cut 5 bases from V and 0 bases from J, with 11 bases between. Germline V CDR1 and CDR2: MDHEN, SYDVKM. The CDR3 has 15 amino acids. The CDR3 loop reads CASSIGGEAKNIQYF. CDR3 nucleotide sequence: TGTGCCAGCAGTATTGGCGGGGAAGCCAAAAACATTCAGTACTTC.

The chain combines TRBV19 with TRBJ2-2; TRBD2 matches 14 bases. From germline, CDR1 is LNHDA and CDR2 SQIVND (reference sequence). CDR3 length: 16 amino acids. V lost 7 bases and J lost 6; bases outside the gene matches: 7. CDR3 in amino acids: CASTTATSGRAGELFF. The DNA for the CDR3 is TGTGCCAGTACTACTGCGACTAGCGGGAGGGCCGGGGAGCTGTTTTTT.

The chain links TRBV28 to TRBJ1-2; 7 bases agree with TRBD1. The CDR3 loop spans 16 amino acids. J lost 4 bases, V lost 1 base, and 9 bases had no gene match. Germline CDR1 and CDR2: MDHEN and SYDVKM. CDR3 region: CASSLLEAGGGYGYTF. CDR3 bases: TGTGCCAGCAGTTTATTGGAGGCAGGGGGTGGCTATGGCTACACCTTC.